This passage covers 23 T cell receptor beta chains from one sample sequenced in a study of PD-L1 blockade in urothelial cancer. TCRdb keeps only in-frame clones here, not all; method: immunoSEQ multiplex PCR. The sample has over 35,000 clones; roughly nine tenths are singletons. The time point here: pretreatment peripheral blood. The material was PBMCs, obtained around atezolizumab (anti-PD-L1) treatment. Receptors were obtained from a woman aged 55-69 years with urothelial cancer.

J is TRBJ2-3 and V is TRBV7-2; possibly TRBD2 for D (6 bases). The germline CDR1 and CDR2 sequences are SGHTA and FQGNSA. The CDR3 sequence is 16 residues long. The V end lost 0 bases, the J end lost 0 bases, and 10 bases lay between the germline ends. The CDR3, as DNA: TGTGCCAGCAGCTTAGCTAGCGGACCTAGCACAGATACGCAGTATTTT. Translation gives CASSLASGPSTDTQYF.

The chain has TRBV5-1 and TRBJ2-1; 7 bases fit TRBD2. V dropped 2 bases and J dropped 1; count of bases not matched to a gene: 9. The CDR3 contains 17 residues. CDR1 is SGHRS and CDR2 is YFSETQ in the germline V gene. CDR3 protein: CASSFVRLAVSYNEQFF. Written as DNA, the CDR3 is TGCGCCAGCAGCTTCGTTCGGCTAGCGGTTTCCTACAATGAGCAGTTCTTC.

The chain recombines TRBV11-2 with TRBJ2-7; 11 bases align to TRBD2. CDR1 and CDR2 from the germline V gene are SGHAT and FQNNGV. The junction had 9 bases not matched to a gene; V was cut back by 4 bases and J by 4 bases. The CDR3 covers 16 residues. As DNA, the CDR3 is TGTGCCAGCAGCTCTATCCGACTAGCGGGAAGGTACGAGCAGTACTTC. Translating it yields CASSSIRLAGRYEQYF.

V and J are TRBV18 and TRBJ1-5; 7 bases map to TRBD1. There are 15 residues in the CDR3. The V gene's germline CDR1 is KGHSH and CDR2 LQKENI. Trimming cost V 3 bases and J 1 base; bases outside gene matches: 3. The CDR3 protein is CASSPTGISNQPQHF. The CDR3 DNA sequence: TGTGCCAGCTCACCGACAGGGATCAGCAATCAGCCCCAGCATTTT. Full variable domain (missing parts from reference TRBV18 and TRBJ1-5): NAGVMQNPRHLVRRRGQEARLRCSPMKGHSHVYWYRQLPEEGLKFMVYLQKENIIDESGMPKERFSAEFPKEGPSILRIQQVVRGDSAAYFCASSPTGISNQPQHFGDGTRLSIL.

The chain links TRBV9 to TRBJ2-1; a possible D gene is TRBD1 (6 bases). The CDR3 is 13 amino acids. The V end was cut by 6 bases, the J end by 1 base, with 8 bases between. Germline V gene data show CDR1 as SGDLS and CDR2 as YYNGEE. This CDR3 reads CASNRDSYNEQFF. The DNA of the CDR3 is TGTGCCAGCAACAGGGATTCCTACAATGAGCAGTTCTTC.

This clone came up once. V and J are TRBV11-3 and TRBJ2-1; D might be TRBD2 (6 bases). V shed 5 bases and J shed 13 bases, with 18 bases lying between them. Germline V lookup: CDR1 SGHNT, CDR2 YENEEA. The CDR3 consists of 13 residues. CDR3 DNA: TGTGCCAGCAGCCGCGCGGGGTCTCCCCTTCAGTTCTTC. It specifies CASSRAGSPLQFF.

The J gene is TRBJ2-1, the V gene TRBV2; D may be TRBD1 (6 bases). V lost 6 bases, J lost 8 bases, and 11 bases lay in between. The CDR3 has 12 residues. Germline V gives CDR1 SNHLY, CDR2 FYNNEI. The CDR3 region is CASREQGHEQFF. The CDR3 nucleotides read TGTGCCAGCAGGGAACAGGGCCATGAGCAGTTCTTC. Full variable domain (rest looked up from reference TRBV2 and TRBJ2-1): EPEVTQTPSHQVTQMGQEVILRCVPISNHLYFYWYRQILGQKVEFLVSFYNNEISEKSEIFDDQFSVERPDGSNFTLKIRSTKLEDSAMYFCASREQGHEQFFGPGTRLTVL.

The V and J genes are TRBV7-8 and TRBJ2-2; 12 bases fit TRBD2. The CDR3 length is 16 residues. From germline, CDR1 is SGHVS and CDR2 FQNEAQ. J gave up 6 bases and V 5 bases, and 7 bases lay outside the gene matches. CDR3 residues: CASSRLAGVSAGELFF. The DNA for the CDR3 is TGTGCCAGCAGCAGACTAGCGGGAGTATCGGCCGGGGAGCTGTTTTTT. The variable domain in full, completed from reference TRBV7-8 and TRBJ2-2, reads GAGVSQSPRYKVAKRGQDVALRCDPISGHVSLFWYQQALGQGPEFLTYFQNEAQLDKSGLPSDRFFAERPEGSVSTLKIQRTQQEDSAVYLCASSRLAGVSAGELFFGEGSRLTVL.

This chain joins TRBV2 and TRBJ2-7, with D perhaps matching TRBD2 (5 bases). The CDR3 loop spans 12 amino acids. The germline gives CDR1 SNHLY, CDR2 FYNNEI. Trimming took 7 bases from V and 1 from J, leaving 8 bases between them. For the CDR3, the DNA is TGTGCCAGCAACCGGGGATCCTACGAGCAGTACTTC. Its translation: CASNRGSYEQYF.

The chain has TRBV7-9 and TRBJ1-1; 11 bases agree with TRBD1. The J segment lost 4 bases and the V segment lost 0 bases, leaving 10 bases of the junction unmatched. The CDR3 length is 18 residues. The V gene's germline CDR1 is SEHNR and CDR2 FQNEAQ (reference sequence). This CDR3 reads CASSLARGGQGASTEAFF. CDR3 bases: TGTGCCAGCAGCTTAGCGAGGGGTGGACAGGGGGCGAGCACTGAAGCTTTCTTT.

J is TRBJ1-1 and V is TRBV15; TRBD1 matches at 10 bases. Germline lookup yields CDR1 LNHNV and CDR2 YYDKDF (reference sequence). The CDR3 has 14 residues. Trimming cost V 6 bases and J 7 bases; bases outside gene matches: 8. CDR3 DNA sequence: TGTGCCACCAGATCGGACAGGGGGTTCGGTGAAGCTTTCTTT. Protein: CATRSDRGFGEAFF.

The chain recombines TRBV4-3 with TRBJ2-1, with 9 positions matching TRBD2. CDR3 length: 17 residues. Trimming removed 0 bases from V and 4 bases from J; junction bases left unmatched: 7. CDR1 and CDR2 (germline): LGHNA, YSLEER. This CDR3 reads CASSQDWASGKYNEQFF. The CDR3 nucleotides read TGCGCCAGCAGCCAAGATTGGGCTAGCGGGAAGTACAATGAGCAGTTCTTC.

The chain couples TRBV6-1 to TRBJ2-2; a weak D match, TRBD1 (6 bases). CDR3 length equals 15 residues. Trimming removed 2 bases at V and 3 bases at J, with 10 bases between. The germline gives CDR1 MNHNS, CDR2 SASEGT. The CDR3 bases are TGTGCCAGCAGTGAACAGGGGCCTTACACCGGGGAGCTGTTTTTT. It yields the protein CASSEQGPYTGELFF.

This chain joins TRBV5-4 and TRBJ1-1; 7 nucleotides align to TRBD1. This CDR3 is 14 amino acids long. Germline CDR1 reads SGHNT; CDR2 reads YYREEE (reference sequence). V was clipped by 4 bases and J by 4 bases; unmatched bases: 7. The CDR3 spells CASSLQGGSTEAFF. The CDR3, as DNA: TGTGCCAGCAGCCTGCAGGGGGGTAGCACTGAAGCTTTCTTT.

This clone was observed once. The chain combines TRBV19 with TRBJ2-2; 7 bases are a match to TRBD2. The V gene end was trimmed by 5 bases and the J gene end by 7 bases; junction bases not matched to a gene: 16. From germline, CDR1 is LNHDA and CDR2 SQIVND (reference sequence). The CDR3 loop spans 17 amino acids. CDR3 amino acids: CASSDKGRGERGGELFF. CDR3 sequence (DNA): TGTGCCAGTAGTGATAAAGGGAGGGGAGAACGTGGCGGGGAGCTGTTTTTT.

This chain links TRBV11-2 with TRBJ2-1, with a tentative D call TRBD1 (6 bases). Trimming left V 0 bases short and J 13 bases short, with 13 bases between. The CDR3 has 13 amino acids. The germline gives CDR1 SGHAT, CDR2 FQNNGV. The CDR3 reads CASSLDNRAGQFF. CDR3 coding DNA: TGTGCCAGCAGCTTAGATAACAGGGCGGGCCAGTTCTTC.

This clone was counted once. J is TRBJ2-7 and V is TRBV9; tentative D call: TRBD2 (6 bases). Trimming left V 4 bases short and J 6 bases short, with 23 bases between. The CDR3 length is 16 residues. Per the germline V gene, CDR1 is SGDLS and CDR2 is YYNGEE. The CDR3 sequence: CASSPIYGGRPSEQYF. The CDR3 DNA sequence: TGTGCCAGCAGCCCCATATACGGGGGACGGCCTAGCGAGCAGTACTTC.

The V and J genes are TRBV7-2 and TRBJ2-7, with D unclear. Germline CDR1 and CDR2: SGHTA and FQGNSA. The germline V and J ends were trimmed by 3 bases and 7 bases, with 7 bases remaining between them. The CDR3 runs to 11 residues. CDR3 amino acids: CASSFMREQYF. CDR3 in DNA: TGTGCCAGCAGCTTCATGCGTGAGCAGTACTTC.

The chain uses TRBV19 and TRBJ1-5, with 7 bases aligning to TRBD1. The CDR3 is 14 residues long. Germline V gives CDR1 LNHDA, CDR2 SQIVND (reference sequence). V trimming: 3 bases; J trimming: 5 bases; junction bases outside the gene matches: 4. CDR3 in amino acids: CASSIGTVDQPQHF. CDR3 DNA: TGTGCCAGTAGTATCGGGACAGTTGATCAGCCCCAGCATTTT.

This chain joins TRBV5-1 and TRBJ1-1, with a possible D match to TRBD1 (5 bases). This CDR3 is built from 16 residues. The V gene lost 3 bases and the J gene lost 0 bases, with 15 bases spanning the gap. Germline CDR1 and CDR2: SGHRS and YFSETQ. The CDR3 DNA reads TGCGCCAGCAGCTCTCAATGGGGGGACCTGAACACTGAAGCTTTCTTT. Translating gives CASSSQWGDLNTEAFF.

V gene TRBV9 combines with J gene TRBJ1-2, with no clear D. Trimming took 0 bases from V and 4 from J, leaving 7 bases between them. CDR1 and CDR2 from the germline V gene are SGDLS and YYNGEE. The CDR3 length is 13 residues. The CDR3 DNA reads as TGTGCCAGCAGCGTAGTAGCCGGCTATGGCTACACCTTC. The encoded protein is CASSVVAGYGYTF. Supplemented by reference TRBV9 and TRBJ1-2, the full variable domain reads DSGVTQTPKHLITATGQRVTLRCSPRSGDLSVYWYQQSLDQGLQFLIQYYNGEERAKGNILERFSAQQFPDLHSELNLSSLELGDSALYFCASSVVAGYGYTFGSGTRLTVV.

The V call is TRBV21-1, the J call TRBJ2-7; TRBD2 was called by the table and not checked on the DNA. TRBV21-1 is a known pseudogene. This CDR3 has 16 amino acids. The CDR3 sequence is CASSDWDSGSIYEQYF. For the CDR3, the DNA is TGTGCCAGCAGTGATTGGGATAGCGGGAGTATATACGAGCAGTACTTC.

The chain is built from TRBV27 and TRBJ2-5; 8 bases match TRBD2. The CDR3 is 16 residues long. Germline V CDR1 and CDR2: MNHEY, SMNVEV (reference sequence). V shed 0 bases and J 2 bases; nucleotides not matched to a gene: 5. The CDR3 DNA is TGTGCCAGCAGTTTATCGATGGTAGCGGGACAAGAGACCCAGTACTTC. Translated, it gives CASSLSMVAGQETQYF.